Each of the 30 T cell receptor beta chains below was sequenced from the same sample in a study of beta chain features in type 1 diabetes. Every isolated RNA sample was fully reverse transcribed, so sequencing captured expressed TCRB transcripts. The protocol was immunoSEQ multiplex PCR, while the TCRdb copy is restricted to in-frame clones and leaves out a portion. The repertoire holds 200,000 to 250,000 clones, with 9.6% as singletons. The sequencing input was naive CD4+ T cells from blood. These receptors were collected from a woman under 30 in good health.

CDR3 sequence: CASSPRRGNTEAFF. The CDR3 DNA follows: TGTGCCAGCAGTCCTCGCCGGGGGAACACTGAAGCTTTCTTT. This sequence joins TRBV6-5 and TRBJ1-1, with unresolved D. In germline, CDR1 is MNHEY, CDR2 SVGAGI. V was clipped by 5 bases and J by 1 base, with 11 bases between them. The CDR3 has 14 amino acids.

The chain couples TRBV9 to TRBJ1-1, with 7 positions matching TRBD1. This CDR3 contains 18 residues. The germline V gene has CDR1 SGDLS and CDR2 YYNGEE. With 6 bases clipped from V and 2 bases from J, the junction kept 19 bases outside the gene matches. In DNA form, the CDR3 reads TGTGCCAGCATCCCGATGCGAGGGGGCCGACGAGGCAACACTGAAGCTTTCTTT. It translates to CASIPMRGGRRGNTEAFF.

The V and J genes are TRBV29-1 and TRBJ2-3, with 8 nucleotides matching TRBD1. J lost 4 bases, V lost 6 bases, and 9 bases had no gene match. Germline lookup yields CDR1 SQVTM and CDR2 ANQGSEA. The CDR3 covers 14 residues. The CDR3 loop is CSVGGQVRPDTQYF. CDR3 coding DNA: TGCAGCGTGGGGGGACAGGTTCGCCCAGATACGCAGTATTTT.

This clone has a handful of counts. The chain couples TRBV7-8 to TRBJ1-5; D is uncertain. Germline V gene lookup returns CDR1 SGHVS and CDR2 FQNEAQ. Trimming removed 1 base from V and 4 bases from J, with 11 bases in between. The CDR3 has 15 residues. The CDR3 DNA follows: TGTGCCAGCAGCTTAGGGACGGGAAGAAATCAGCCCCAGCATTTT. As protein: CASSLGTGRNQPQHF.

This clone was counted between two and nine times. This sequence joins TRBV28 and TRBJ1-1; a possible D gene is TRBD1 (5 bases). Trimming shortened V by 5 bases and J by 7 bases, and 11 bases separated the two germline ends. The CDR3 covers 12 residues. The germline gives CDR1 MDHEN, CDR2 SYDVKM. The CDR3 loop is CASSVLGLEAFF. In DNA, the CDR3 is TGTGCCAGCAGTGTATTGGGACTTGAAGCTTTCTTT.

The V call is TRBV30, the J call TRBJ2-1; 13 bases line up with TRBD2. The CDR3 loop spans 18 amino acids. Germline values: CDR1 GTSNPN, CDR2 SVGIG (reference sequence). Trimming cost V 5 bases and J 0 bases; bases outside gene matches: 10. CDR3: CAWEGARTSGSSYNEQFF. DNA for the CDR3: TGTGCCTGGGAGGGGGCTCGGACTAGCGGGAGCTCCTACAATGAGCAGTTCTTC. Together with reference TRBV30 and TRBJ2-1, the CDR3 gives the full variable domain: SQTIHQWPATLVQPVGSPLSLECTVEGTSNPNLYWYRQAAGRGLQLLFYSVGIGQISSEVPQNLSASRPQDRQFILSSKKLLLSDSGFYLCAWEGARTSGSSYNEQFFGPGTRLTVL.

This clone was seen ten or more times. The CDR3 spells CASSQGYRGPTNYGYTF. The CDR3 coding sequence is TGCGCCAGCAGCCAAGGGTACAGGGGGCCGACTAACTATGGCTACACCTTC. V gene TRBV4-1 combines with J gene TRBJ1-2; 9 bases match TRBD1. Germline V gene lookup returns CDR1 MGHRA and CDR2 YSYEKL. V shed 1 base and J 0 bases; nucleotides not matched to a gene: 6. The CDR3 consists of 17 residues.

This clone was observed a few times. The rearrangement joins TRBV5-4 to TRBJ2-6; 8 positions agree with TRBD1. CDR3 length equals 17 residues. Looked up from germline, CDR1 is SGHNT and CDR2 is YYREEE (reference sequence). The V segment lost 0 bases and the J segment 4 bases; nucleotides outside the gene matches: 6. The CDR3 sequence is CASSLVAGGRGANVLTF. CDR3 nucleotide sequence: TGTGCCAGCAGCTTGGTGGCAGGGGGCCGGGGGGCCAACGTCCTGACTTTC.

This chain connects TRBV4-1 to TRBJ2-6; TRBD2 aligns across 14 bases. Germline values: CDR1 MGHRA, CDR2 YSYEKL. Trimming at V came to 4 bases and at J to 0 bases, leaving 8 bases not matched to a gene. CDR3 size: 20 residues. CDR3 bases: TGCGCCAGCAGCCCACGACTAGCGGGGGGGTACAGCTCTGGGGCCAACGTCCTGACTTTC. Protein product: CASSPRLAGGYSSGANVLTF.

This chain joins TRBV6-5 and TRBJ2-3; a possible D gene is TRBD1 (6 bases). Trimming shortened V by 6 bases and J by 7 bases, and 20 bases separated the two germline ends. There are 15 residues in the CDR3. Per the germline V gene, CDR1 is MNHEY and CDR2 is SVGAGI. The CDR3 nucleotides read TGTGCCAGCAGCCCACCGGGACAACGGATGAATACGCAGTATTTT. This translates into CASSPPGQRMNTQYF.

The V gene is TRBV5-1, the J gene TRBJ2-7; tentatively, D is TRBD1 (5 bases). Germline CDR1 reads SGHRS; CDR2 reads YFSETQ. The CDR3 is 15 amino acids. Deletions cut 0 bases from V and 5 bases from J, with 15 bases between. CDR3 region: CASSLGGQGRNEQYF. The CDR3 DNA is TGCGCCAGCAGCTTGGGAGGTCAGGGCAGGAACGAGCAGTACTTC.

This clone was observed a few times. This chain uses TRBV28 with TRBJ2-3; 8 bases match TRBD2. Per the germline V gene, CDR1 is MDHEN and CDR2 is SYDVKM. V dropped 2 bases and J dropped 4; count of bases not matched to a gene: 11. CDR3 length: 17 amino acids. The CDR3 coding sequence is TGTGCCAGCAGTTTAGTAGGGAACGGGAGGGCCGCAGATACGCAGTATTTT. It translates to CASSLVGNGRAADTQYF. The entire variable domain, with the rest obtained from reference TRBV28 and TRBJ2-3, is as follows: DVKVTQSSRYLVKRTGEKVFLECVQDMDHENMFWYRQDPGLGLRLIYFSYDVKMKEKGDIPEGYSVSREKKERFSLILESASTNQTSMYLCASSLVGNGRAADTQYFGPGTRLTVL.

The J gene is TRBJ2-7, the V gene TRBV19, with TRBD1 identical over 8 bases. The V segment lost 4 bases and the J segment 7 bases; nucleotides outside the gene matches: 15. Germline lookup yields CDR1 LNHDA and CDR2 SQIVND (reference sequence). This CDR3 contains 16 residues. CDR3 protein: CASSTRQGLGFWEQYF. CDR3 in DNA: TGTGCCAGTAGTACCCGACAGGGGCTCGGATTTTGGGAGCAGTACTTC.

This clone was seen many times. This rearrangement joins TRBV7-9 to TRBJ1-1; tentatively, D is TRBD1 (6 bases). The V gene's germline CDR1 is SEHNR and CDR2 FQNEAQ (reference sequence). This CDR3 spans 13 amino acids. With 1 base removed from V and 7 bases from J, the gap between germline ends came to 10 bases. The CDR3 sequence: CASSLVDSFEAFF. The CDR3 bases are TGTGCCAGCAGCTTAGTGGACAGCTTTGAAGCTTTCTTT.

This clone was seen just once. The genes are TRBV6-1 and TRBJ1-1; the D gene is possibly TRBD1 (6 bases). CDR1 and CDR2 from the germline V gene are MNHNS and SASEGT. V lost 1 base to trimming and J lost 13 bases, with 10 bases between them. CDR3 length: 11 residues. The CDR3 here is CASSEGWGLFF. The CDR3 coding sequence is TGTGCCAGCAGTGAAGGATGGGGGCTTTTCTTT.

This sequence joins TRBV29-1 and TRBJ2-1; 9 bases are a match to TRBD1. Germline trimming cut 7 bases from V and 9 bases from J; bases unmatched to any gene: 7. The CDR3 is 12 residues long. The germline V gene has CDR1 SQVTM and CDR2 ANQGSEA. This CDR3 reads CSAGGQGIEQFF. The CDR3 DNA sequence: TGCAGCGCAGGGGGACAGGGTATTGAGCAGTTCTTC.

The J gene is TRBJ2-2, the V gene TRBV30, with 7 bases matching TRBD1. The CDR3 spans 15 residues. From germline, CDR1 is GTSNPN and CDR2 SVGIG (reference sequence). V dropped 2 bases and J dropped 4; count of bases not matched to a gene: 7. CDR3 loop: CAWSPGTALTGELFF. The DNA of the CDR3 is TGTGCCTGGAGTCCCGGGACAGCCCTCACCGGGGAGCTGTTTTTT.

The rearrangement links TRBV6-6 to TRBJ2-5; 9 bases are a match to TRBD1. Trimming at V came to 5 bases and at J to 3 bases, leaving 4 bases not matched to a gene. Germline CDR1 reads MNHNY; CDR2 reads SVGAGI (reference sequence). The CDR3 loop spans 14 amino acids. The CDR3 coding sequence is TGTGCCAGCAGTAGACAGGGGGGGGAAGAGACCCAGTACTTC. Translation: CASSRQGGEETQYF.

This clone was observed a few times. This sequence joins TRBV7-9 and TRBJ1-5; D is uncertain. The CDR3 is made up of 16 amino acids. With 8 bases removed from V and 0 bases from J, the gap between germline ends came to 17 bases. Germline V gene lookup returns CDR1 SEHNR and CDR2 FQNEAQ (reference sequence). CDR3 sequence reads: CASGSGSYPSNQPQHF. The CDR3 DNA sequence: TGTGCCAGCGGTTCCGGGTCCTACCCTAGCAATCAGCCCCAGCATTTT.

The chain carries TRBV30 and TRBJ2-1, with TRBD2 identical over 10 bases. Germline V gives CDR1 GTSNPN, CDR2 SVGIG (reference sequence). V shed 4 bases, J shed 3 bases, and the junction held 6 bases outside the gene matches. CDR3 size: 15 residues. CDR3 nucleotides: TGTGCCTGGACCCTCTCTAGCGGGGGCTACAATGAGCAGTTCTTC. Its translation: CAWTLSSGGYNEQFF.

This clone was seen a few times. CDR3 nucleotides: TGTGCCAGTAGTCCCCTGGACAGGGCCTCCTACGAGCAGTACTTC. Protein sequence: CASSPLDRASYEQYF. The V call is TRBV19, the J call TRBJ2-7; 8 bases are a match to TRBD1. V lost 5 bases and J lost 0; bases outside the gene matches: 6. The CDR3 spans 15 residues. Germline assignment: CDR1 LNHDA and CDR2 SQIVND (reference sequence).

This clone was counted only a few times. The chain is built from TRBV2 and TRBJ2-7; D perhaps matches TRBD2 (5 bases). V lost 6 bases and J 0 bases, leaving 9 bases between the germline ends. The CDR3 consists of 13 residues. CDR1 is SNHLY, CDR2 FYNNEI, per germline. The CDR3 spells CASRRANSYEQYF. CDR3 nucleotides: TGTGCCAGCAGGAGGGCAAACTCCTACGAGCAGTACTTC.

The genes are TRBV19 and TRBJ1-2; 7 bases are shared with TRBD1. Germline V gene sequence: CDR1 LNHDA, CDR2 SQIVND (reference sequence). This CDR3 has 15 residues. The trim removed 10 bases at V and 4 bases at J, leaving 15 bases unmatched. The CDR3 loop reads CATSSYRGESYGYTF. The CDR3 nucleotides read TGTGCCACATCAAGTTACAGGGGCGAGAGCTATGGCTACACCTTC.

The V and J genes are TRBV2 and TRBJ1-2; 7 positions agree with TRBD1. From germline, CDR1 is SNHLY and CDR2 FYNNEI. Germline trimming cut 0 bases from V and 0 bases from J; bases unmatched to any gene: 4. This CDR3 region has 16 residues. CDR3 nucleotides: TGTGCCAGCAGTGAAGCTAGGACAGGAACTAACTATGGCTACACCTTC. Protein: CASSEARTGTNYGYTF. The full variable domain, in which reference TRBV2 and TRBJ1-2 provide the parts outside the CDR3, is EPEVTQTPSHQVTQMGQEVILRCVPISNHLYFYWYRQILGQKVEFLVSFYNNEISEKSEIFDDQFSVERPDGSNFTLKIRSTKLEDSAMYFCASSEARTGTNYGYTFGSGTRLTVV.

This clone was observed a few times. The J gene is TRBJ1-1, the V gene TRBV7-9; 10 bases are shared with TRBD1. Germline V CDR1 and CDR2: SEHNR, FQNEAQ (reference sequence). The CDR3 covers 18 residues. After removal of 1 base from V and 4 bases from J, the junction contained 12 bases not matched to a gene. The CDR3, as DNA: TGTGCCAGCAGCTTAGGACAGGGGGCGAACCCAAGTGGCACTGAAGCTTTCTTT. Its translation: CASSLGQGANPSGTEAFF.

The chain joins TRBV6-5 to TRBJ2-4, with D tentatively TRBD1 (5 bases). Trimming removed 4 bases from V and 1 base from J, with 11 bases in between. Germline loops: CDR1 MNHEY, CDR2 SVGAGI. The CDR3 spans 15 residues. CDR3 residues: CASSLQAGAKNIQYF. In DNA form, the CDR3 reads TGTGCCAGCAGTTTACAGGCTGGGGCCAAAAACATTCAGTACTTC.

In this sample, this clone turned up a few times. V and J are TRBV19 and TRBJ1-6; D remains unclear. The CDR3 has 14 residues. V was clipped by 5 bases and J by 13 bases, with 18 bases between them. Germline V gene sequence: CDR1 LNHDA, CDR2 SQIVND (reference sequence). The CDR3 DNA sequence: TGTGCCAGTAGTGACGTCAGGCCGGTGGTTCCCCTCCACTTT. This sequence encodes CASSDVRPVVPLHF.

This clone came up a few times. V is TRBV9 and J is TRBJ2-3; TRBD2 matches at 11 bases. With V trimmed by 4 bases and J by 0 bases, 4 bases remained unmatched. This CDR3 region has 16 residues. Germline V gene data show CDR1 as SGDLS and CDR2 as YYNGEE. DNA for the CDR3: TGTGCCAGCAGCATGACTAGCGGGGCCAGCACAGATACGCAGTATTTT. Amino acid sequence: CASSMTSGASTDTQYF.

This clone was found a few times. The V call is TRBV4-1, the J call TRBJ1-2; 9 nucleotides match TRBD1. The trim removed 2 bases at V and 6 bases at J, leaving 7 bases unmatched. Germline V gene data show CDR1 as MGHRA and CDR2 as YSYEKL. The CDR3 sequence is 15 residues long. This CDR3 is CASSQRDREKDGYTF. CDR3 nucleotides: TGCGCCAGCAGCCAAAGGGACAGGGAAAAGGATGGCTACACCTTC.

This clone was recorded a few times. This chain uses TRBV6-4 with TRBJ2-3, with 9 bases aligning to TRBD2. Germline loops: CDR1 MRHNA, CDR2 SNTAGT. The CDR3 has 16 amino acids. V lost 4 bases, J lost 0 bases, and 5 bases stayed unmatched. CDR3 DNA: TGTGCCAGCAGTGTCCTAGCGGGACGGAGCACAGATACGCAGTATTTT. Translated: CASSVLAGRSTDTQYF.